This TCR beta chain stems from a study of cytomegalovirus exposure and HLA in healthy donors. Study-wide results and caveats: With later analysis, a missense DCLRE1C variant became linked to TCR beta V- and J-gene trimming. It was reported that TCR beta sequences correctly inferred the HLA-A and HLA-B alleles for most subjects. Many donors shared some public TCRs, even though most TCR sequences were rare.

PCR involved 60 Vbeta and 13 Jbeta primers. In the authors' methods: Later reanalysis found 60 million to 90 million unique TCR beta chains, 10 million to 12 million of them shared. TCRdb's table, derived via immunoSEQ multiplex PCR, lists solely in-frame clones and lacks some. That table gives V, J and clone size, and the DNA gave D and trimming. The table has roughly 150,000 clones, roughly 84% seen once; the top ten hold over 2%. CDR3 length: 16 residues. The V segment lost 6 bases and the J segment 0 bases; nucleotides outside the gene matches: 8. Germline CDR1 reads KGHSH; CDR2 reads LQKENI. In this sample, this clone turned up once. Its target is unknown.

V is TRBV18 and J is TRBJ1-3, with TRBD1 matching over 7 bases. This clonotype was obtained from a man aged 25 to 45 in good health and CMV-seropositive. The sequencing sample was made of PBMCs. The DNA for the CDR3 is TGTGCCAGCTCGGGGCGACAGGGTTACTCTGGAAACACCATATATTTT. Amino acids: CASSGRQGYSGNTIYF.